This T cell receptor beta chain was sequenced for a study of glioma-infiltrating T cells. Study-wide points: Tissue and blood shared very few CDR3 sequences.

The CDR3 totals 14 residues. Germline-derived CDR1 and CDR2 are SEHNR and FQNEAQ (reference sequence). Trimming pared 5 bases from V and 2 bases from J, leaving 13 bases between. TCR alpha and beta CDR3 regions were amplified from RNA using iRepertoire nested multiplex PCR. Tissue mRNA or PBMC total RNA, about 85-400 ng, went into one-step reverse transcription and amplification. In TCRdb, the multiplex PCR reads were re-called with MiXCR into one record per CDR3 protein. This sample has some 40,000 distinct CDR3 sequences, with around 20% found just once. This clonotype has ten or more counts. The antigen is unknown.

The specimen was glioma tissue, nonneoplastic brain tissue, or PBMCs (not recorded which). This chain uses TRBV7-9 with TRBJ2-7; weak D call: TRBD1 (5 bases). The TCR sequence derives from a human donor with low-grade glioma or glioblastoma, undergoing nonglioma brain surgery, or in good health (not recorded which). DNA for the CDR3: TGTGCCAGCAGCCCGCAGGGTAGGCCCTACGAGCAGTACTTC. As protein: CASSPQGRPYEQYF.